The present entry profiles one TCR beta chain with its context. The antigen is unknown. The sample belongs to a study of T-cell memory formation after mild COVID-19. Study-wide background: Most TCR clusters belonged to a single donor.

Using constant-segment primers, 5'RACE produced TCR alpha and TCR beta cDNA libraries carrying sample barcodes and UMIs. TCRdb fed the 5' RACE reads into MiXCR, producing one record per CDR3 protein. The sample comprises hundreds of thousands of distinct CDR3 sequences, roughly 18% of which are singletons, and more than 10% rests with the top ten. Study-level points and caveats: Some clones that responded turned up in pre-infection memory, which suggests that cross-reactive memory joined in. CD4+ bias marked clones expanding day 15 to 37, unlike balanced contracting clones.

Looked up from germline, CDR1 is DFQATT and CDR2 is SNEGSKA (reference sequence). The length of the CDR3 is 13 residues. Trimming shortened V by 2 bases and J by 2 bases, and 10 bases separated the two germline ends. The chain recombines TRBV20-1 with TRBJ2-7; D may be TRBD2 (6 bases). The TCR comes from an adult woman who had mild COVID-19 (a few samples of this study predate the infection). Cell type and time point are not known. The sequencing input was PBMCs or a T cell subset sorted from them (not recorded which). CDR3 in amino acids: CSARYGTAYEQYF. The CDR3 DNA reads TGCAGTGCTAGATACGGGACTGCCTACGAGCAGTACTTC.